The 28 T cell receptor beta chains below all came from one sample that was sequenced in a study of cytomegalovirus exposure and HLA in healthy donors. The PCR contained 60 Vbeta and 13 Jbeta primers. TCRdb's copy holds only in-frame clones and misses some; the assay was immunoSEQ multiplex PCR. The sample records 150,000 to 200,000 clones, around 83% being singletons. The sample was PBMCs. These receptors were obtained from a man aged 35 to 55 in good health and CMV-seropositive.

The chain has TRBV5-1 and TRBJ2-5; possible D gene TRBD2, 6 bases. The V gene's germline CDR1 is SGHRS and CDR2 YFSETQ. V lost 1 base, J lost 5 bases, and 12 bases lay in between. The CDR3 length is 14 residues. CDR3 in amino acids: CASSLSSDLETQYF. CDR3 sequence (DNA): TGCGCCAGCAGCTTGTCTAGCGATTTGGAGACCCAGTACTTC.

The CDR3 coding sequence is TGTGCCAGCAGCTTTTCCGGGAGCGCAGATACGCAGTATTTT. Amino acids: CASSFSGSADTQYF. The rearrangement uses TRBV11-2 and TRBJ2-3, with D possibly being TRBD2 (6 bases). The CDR3 spans 14 residues. The ends were cut back, 3 bases at V and 4 bases at J, with 11 bases in the middle. From germline, CDR1 is SGHAT and CDR2 FQNNGV.

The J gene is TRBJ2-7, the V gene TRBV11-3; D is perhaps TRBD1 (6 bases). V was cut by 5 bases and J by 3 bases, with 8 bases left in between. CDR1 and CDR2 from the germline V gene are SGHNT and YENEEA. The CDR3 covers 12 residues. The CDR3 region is CASSMTGYEQYF. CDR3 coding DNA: TGTGCCAGCAGCATGACAGGCTACGAGCAGTACTTC.

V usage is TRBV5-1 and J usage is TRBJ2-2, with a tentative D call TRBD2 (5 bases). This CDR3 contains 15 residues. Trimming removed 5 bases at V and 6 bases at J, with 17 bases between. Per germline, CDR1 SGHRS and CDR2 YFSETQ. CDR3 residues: CASRRDPFGAGELFF. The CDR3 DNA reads TGCGCCAGCAGACGTGACCCCTTCGGGGCCGGGGAGCTGTTTTTT.

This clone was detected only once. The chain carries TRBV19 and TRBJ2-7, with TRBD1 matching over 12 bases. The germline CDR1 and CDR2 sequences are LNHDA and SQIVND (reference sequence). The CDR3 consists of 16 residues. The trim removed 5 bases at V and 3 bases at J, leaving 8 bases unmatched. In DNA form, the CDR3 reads TGTGCCAGTAGTGGAGGGGGGACAGGGGGCCTCTACGAGCAGTACTTC. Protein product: CASSGGGTGGLYEQYF.

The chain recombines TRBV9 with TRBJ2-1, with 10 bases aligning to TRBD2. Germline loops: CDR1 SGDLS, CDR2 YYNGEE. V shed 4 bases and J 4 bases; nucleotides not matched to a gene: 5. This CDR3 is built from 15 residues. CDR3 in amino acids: CASSLGLAPYNEQFF. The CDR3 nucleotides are TGTGCCAGCAGCTTGGGACTAGCGCCATACAATGAGCAGTTCTTC.

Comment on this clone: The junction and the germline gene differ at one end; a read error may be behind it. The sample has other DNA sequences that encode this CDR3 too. CDR3 in amino acids: CASRAGAYSNQPQHF. The CDR3 DNA reads as TGTGCTAGCAGGGCAGGGGCTTATAGCAATCAGCCCCAGCATTTT. The V and J genes are TRBV27 and TRBJ1-5; D might be TRBD1 (6 bases). The germline V gene has CDR1 MNHEY and CDR2 SMNVEV (reference sequence). This CDR3 region has 15 residues.

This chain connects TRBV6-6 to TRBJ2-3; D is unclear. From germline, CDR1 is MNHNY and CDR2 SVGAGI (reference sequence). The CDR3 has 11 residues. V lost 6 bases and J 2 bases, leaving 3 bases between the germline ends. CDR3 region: CASSLTDTQYF. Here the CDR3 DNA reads TGTGCCAGCAGCCTCACAGATACGCAGTATTTT.

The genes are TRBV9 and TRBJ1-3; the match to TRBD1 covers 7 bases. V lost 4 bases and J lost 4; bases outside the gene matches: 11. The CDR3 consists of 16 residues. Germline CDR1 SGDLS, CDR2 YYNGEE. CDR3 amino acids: CASSPGLGQAGNTIYF. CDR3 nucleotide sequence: TGTGCCAGCAGCCCCGGACTTGGACAGGCCGGAAACACCATATATTTT. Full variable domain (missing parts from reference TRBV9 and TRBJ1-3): DSGVTQTPKHLITATGQRVTLRCSPRSGDLSVYWYQQSLDQGLQFLIQYYNGEERAKGNILERFSAQQFPDLHSELNLSSLELGDSALYFCASSPGLGQAGNTIYFGEGSWLTVV.

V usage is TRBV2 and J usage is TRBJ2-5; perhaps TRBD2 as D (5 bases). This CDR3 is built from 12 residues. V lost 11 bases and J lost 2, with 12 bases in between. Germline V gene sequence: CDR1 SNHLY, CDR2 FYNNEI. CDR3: CAGLGRQETQYF. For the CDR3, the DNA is TGTGCCGGACTCGGGCGACAAGAGACCCAGTACTTC.

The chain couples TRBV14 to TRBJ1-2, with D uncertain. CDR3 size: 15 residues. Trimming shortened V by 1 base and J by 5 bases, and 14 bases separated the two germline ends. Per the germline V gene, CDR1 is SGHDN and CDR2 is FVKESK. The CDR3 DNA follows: TGTGCCAGCAGCCAAGTCCGGTCGCCCGATTATGGCTACACCTTC. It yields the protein CASSQVRSPDYGYTF.

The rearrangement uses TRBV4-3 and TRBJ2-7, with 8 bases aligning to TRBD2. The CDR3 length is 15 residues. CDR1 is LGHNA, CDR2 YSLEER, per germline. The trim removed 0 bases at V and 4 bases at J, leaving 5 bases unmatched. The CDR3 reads CASSQEGAGEYEQYF. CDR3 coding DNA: TGCGCCAGCAGCCAAGAAGGAGCGGGAGAATACGAGCAGTACTTC.

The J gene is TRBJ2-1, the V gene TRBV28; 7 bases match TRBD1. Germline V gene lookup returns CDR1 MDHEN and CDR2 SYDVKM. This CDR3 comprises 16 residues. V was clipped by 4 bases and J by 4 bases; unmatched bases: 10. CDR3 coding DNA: TGTGCCAGCAGTTCCCAAGGGGGCACCCTTTACAATGAGCAGTTCTTC. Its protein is CASSSQGGTLYNEQFF.

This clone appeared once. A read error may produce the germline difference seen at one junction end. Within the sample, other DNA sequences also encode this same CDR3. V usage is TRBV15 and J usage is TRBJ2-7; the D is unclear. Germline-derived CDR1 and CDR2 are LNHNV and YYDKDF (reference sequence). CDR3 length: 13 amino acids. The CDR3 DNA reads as TGCGCCACCAGCAGAGGAACTATCTACGAGCAGTACTTC. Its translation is CATSRGTIYEQYF.

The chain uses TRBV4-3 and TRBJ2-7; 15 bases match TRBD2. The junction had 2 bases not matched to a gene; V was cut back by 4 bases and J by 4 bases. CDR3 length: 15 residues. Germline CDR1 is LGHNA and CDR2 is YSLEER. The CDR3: CASSPGTSGGYEQYF. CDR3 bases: TGCGCCAGCAGCCCAGGGACTAGCGGGGGGTACGAGCAGTACTTC.

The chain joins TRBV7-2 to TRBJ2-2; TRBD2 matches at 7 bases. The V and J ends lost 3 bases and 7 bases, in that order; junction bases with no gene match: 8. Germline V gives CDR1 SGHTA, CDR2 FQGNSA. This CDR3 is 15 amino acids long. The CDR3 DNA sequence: TGTGCCAGCAGCTTCCTGGGGGGAGGGAACGGGGAGCTGTTTTTT. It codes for CASSFLGGGNGELFF.

The CDR3 is CASSPRQGGGNEQFF. The CDR3 DNA is TGTGCCAGCAGCCCCCGACAGGGCGGAGGAAATGAGCAGTTCTTC. This chain joins TRBV7-6 and TRBJ2-1; 7 positions match TRBD1. Losses at the gene ends were 5 bases for V and 7 bases for J; bases not matched to a gene: 11. Germline V CDR1 and CDR2: SGHVS, FNYEAQ. The length of the CDR3 is 15 residues.

Written as DNA, the CDR3 is TGTGCCAGCAGTTTAAGGGGCCTCGGTAACCAGCCCCAGCATTTT. Its translation: CASSLRGLGNQPQHF. The V gene is TRBV28, the J gene TRBJ1-5, with D perhaps TRBD1 (5 bases). Trimming pared 2 bases from V and 7 bases from J, leaving 15 bases between. The CDR3 is made up of 15 amino acids. Looked up from germline, CDR1 is MDHEN and CDR2 is SYDVKM.

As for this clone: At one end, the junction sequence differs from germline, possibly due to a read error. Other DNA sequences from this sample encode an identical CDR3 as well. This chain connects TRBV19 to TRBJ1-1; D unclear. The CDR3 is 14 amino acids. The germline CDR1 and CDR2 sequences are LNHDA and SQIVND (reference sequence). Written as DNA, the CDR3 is TGTGCCAGCGGCGGTGAACGGGGTACCACTGAAGCCTTCTTT. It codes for CASGGERGTTEAFF.

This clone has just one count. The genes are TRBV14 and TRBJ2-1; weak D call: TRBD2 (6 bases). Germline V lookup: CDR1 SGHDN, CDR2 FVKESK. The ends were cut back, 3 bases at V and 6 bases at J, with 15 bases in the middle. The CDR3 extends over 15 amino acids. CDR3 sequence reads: CASSQGGVRPNEQFF. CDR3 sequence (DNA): TGTGCCAGCAGCCAGGGGGGAGTGAGGCCCAATGAGCAGTTCTTC.

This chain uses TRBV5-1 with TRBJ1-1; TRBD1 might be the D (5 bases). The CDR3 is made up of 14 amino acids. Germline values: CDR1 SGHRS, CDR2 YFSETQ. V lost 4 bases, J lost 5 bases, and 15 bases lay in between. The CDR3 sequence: CASSPDSGKTEAFF. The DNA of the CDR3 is TGCGCCAGCAGCCCAGACAGTGGGAAGACTGAAGCTTTCTTT.

The CDR3 spells CASSDRGNYEQYF. The CDR3 DNA sequence: TGTGCCAGTAGTGACAGGGGGAACTACGAGCAGTACTTC. V gene TRBV19 combines with J gene TRBJ2-5; 9 bases are a match to TRBD1. The DNA end lines up better with TRBJ2-7; the J call may be wrong. Germline V CDR1 and CDR2: LNHDA, SQIVND (reference sequence). The CDR3 is made up of 13 amino acids.

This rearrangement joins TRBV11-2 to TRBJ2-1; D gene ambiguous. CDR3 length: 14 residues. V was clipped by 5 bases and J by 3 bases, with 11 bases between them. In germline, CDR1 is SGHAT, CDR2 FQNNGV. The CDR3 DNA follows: TGTGCCAGCAGCAGTAGTTCTAGCTACAATGAGCAGTTCTTC. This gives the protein CASSSSSSYNEQFF.

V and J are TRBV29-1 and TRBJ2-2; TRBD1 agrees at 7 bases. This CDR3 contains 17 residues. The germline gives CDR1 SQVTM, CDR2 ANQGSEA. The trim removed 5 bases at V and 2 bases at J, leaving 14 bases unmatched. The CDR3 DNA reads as TGCAGCGTTATTACTGGGCAGGGGGAAAAAAACACCGGGGAGCTGTTTTTT. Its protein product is CSVITGQGEKNTGELFF.

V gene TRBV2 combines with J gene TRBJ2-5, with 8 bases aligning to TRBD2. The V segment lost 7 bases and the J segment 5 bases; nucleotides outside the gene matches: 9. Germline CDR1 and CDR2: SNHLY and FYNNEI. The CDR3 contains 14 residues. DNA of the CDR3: TGTGCCAGCAATGTCGCGGGAGGAGGCGAGACCCAGTACTTC. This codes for CASNVAGGGETQYF.

For the CDR3, the DNA is TGTGCCAGCAGTTCCACAGGGGGCGCCCTGGGCACTGAAGCTTTCTTT. As protein: CASSSTGGALGTEAFF. The chain carries TRBV27 and TRBJ1-1; the match to TRBD1 covers 9 bases. Per germline, CDR1 MNHEY and CDR2 SMNVEV (reference sequence). V lost 4 bases to trimming and J lost 4 bases; unmatched junction nucleotides: 10. This CDR3 spans 16 amino acids.

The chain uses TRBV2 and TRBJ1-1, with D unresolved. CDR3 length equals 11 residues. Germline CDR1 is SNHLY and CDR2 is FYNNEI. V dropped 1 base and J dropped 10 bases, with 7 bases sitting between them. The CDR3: CASSEVVGAFF. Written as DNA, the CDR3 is TGTGCCAGCAGTGAAGTAGTTGGAGCTTTCTTT.

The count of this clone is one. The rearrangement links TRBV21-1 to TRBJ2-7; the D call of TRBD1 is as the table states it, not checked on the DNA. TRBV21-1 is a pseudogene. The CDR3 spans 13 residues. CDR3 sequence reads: CASSKAGGCEQYF. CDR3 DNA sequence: TGTGCCAGCAGCAAAGCAGGGGGATGCGAGCAGTACTTC.